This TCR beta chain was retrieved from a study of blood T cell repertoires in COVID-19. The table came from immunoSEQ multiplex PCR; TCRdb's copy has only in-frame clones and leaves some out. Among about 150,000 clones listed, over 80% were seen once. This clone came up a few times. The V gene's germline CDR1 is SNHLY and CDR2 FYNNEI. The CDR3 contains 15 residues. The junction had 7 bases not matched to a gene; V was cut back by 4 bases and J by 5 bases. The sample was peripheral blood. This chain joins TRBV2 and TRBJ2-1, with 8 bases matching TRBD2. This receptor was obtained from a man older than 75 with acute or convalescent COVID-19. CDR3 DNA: TGTGCCAGCAGTGTCGGGGGGGCAACTAACAATGAGCAGTTCTTC. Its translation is CASSVGGATNNEQFF.